This T cell receptor beta chain was sequenced for a study of shared clonotypes between healthy human individuals. Findings of the study overall: Generally, estimated richness proved larger in naive subsets than it did in memory subsets.

CDR1 is LNHDA and CDR2 is SQIVND in the germline V gene (reference sequence). The CDR3 length is 15 residues. V shed 4 bases and J shed 6 bases, with 16 bases lying between them. In the original analysis: ImmunoSEQ output held junction-only sequences without quality scores, so filtering differed. TCRdb's table, derived via immunoSEQ multiplex PCR, lists solely in-frame clones and lacks some. V and J calls and clone size are those listed in that table; D and trimming were worked out from the DNA. The repertoire holds over 2 million clones, with 80% to 95% as singletons. As concerns this clone: Its specificity is not known.

The sequencing sample was made of naive CD4+ T cells from PBMCs. Subset reported: CD45RA+ positively selected. The clonotype was recovered from a man younger than 35 in good health. Some clones in this sample may be carry-over from other donors' samples. The chain is built from TRBV19 and TRBJ1-5; weak D call: TRBD1 (6 bases). CDR3 amino acids: CASSTSTGISQPQHF. The CDR3 bases are TGTGCCAGTAGTACCTCCACAGGGATTTCTCAGCCCCAGCATTTT.